This entry features one T cell receptor (beta chain) sequence. Its binding antigen is unknown. One base away there is no much larger clone; base qualities are not given. TCRbeta CDR3 regions were amplified from genomic DNA by means of the immunoSEQ Assay, a bias-controlled multiplex PCR. The original pipeline was this. The number of nucleated cells in each sample was estimated from the amplification of reference gene primers within the assay. To quantify the absolute abundance of each unique TCRbeta CDR3 rearrangement, sequence reads were collapsed and filtered. For each sample, productive Simpson clonality was calculated as the square root of Simpson's diversity index over productive rearrangements. TCRdb took this table from immuneACCESS and kept in-frame rearrangements with V and J called. Such tables lack part of the clones; where checked against another copy, unresolved V genes explain under half of the gap, and the rest is unexplained. The V and J calls and clone size were taken over from that table, and D and trimming were inferred from the DNA. This sample lists roughly 230,000 clones; around 81% were detected once. The ten biggest clones cover about 4.4% of the sample.

The data belong to a study of blood T cell repertoires in COVID-19 (dated by TCRdb to the early 2020s). The study in broad terms: The collaborator samples originated in the United States, Italy and Spain and spanned the acute and convalescent phases of COVID-19. Deeply sampled blood TCRbeta repertoires from subjects exposed to, actively infected with, or recovered from COVID-19 were included in the dataset. The prospective study material was composed of cDNA or gDNA derived from T cells, B-cell-depleted T cells, or PBMCs. The repertoires were made available in a free public database intended to serve as a resource for research on the immune response to SARS-CoV-2. Where available, HLA class I and class II types were taken from metadata supplied by the sample provider and were not determined by assay-based typing. The samples were drawn from two sources: the first 160 participants of the ongoing ImmuneRACE study, and 1,254 subjects contributed by 6 global collaborators. The sample metadata nearly always contained a de-identified subject ID, COVID-19 status, age in years and sex. Overall results and qualifications from the work: Clinical and demographic metadata were provided uncurated, with the amount varying by source and participant.

The V end loses 8 bases and the J end loses 2 bases, and a stretch of 20 bases separates them. From its cysteine to its phenylalanine, the CDR3 spans 16 amino acids. The entry retains the CDR3 DNA only, 48 bases that are in frame from base 1. CDR1 and CDR2 (SNHLY, FYNNEI) derive from the germline V gene. The collaborating institutions used their own protocols to collect whole blood in K2EDTA tubes. Collaborator samples were shipped for TCRbeta analysis as frozen whole blood, isolated PBMCs, or DNA extracted from either sample type. The sequence came from a man aged 50-59 years with active or convalescent COVID-19. The sequence links TRBV2 to TRBJ2-3; a tentative D call is TRBD2 (5 bases match). Material for sequencing was peripheral blood. The CDR3 region has the sequence CASSPGVAPDTDTQYF. The DNA is TGTGCCAGCTCTCCCGGGGTAGCTCCGGACACAGATACGCAGTATTTT.